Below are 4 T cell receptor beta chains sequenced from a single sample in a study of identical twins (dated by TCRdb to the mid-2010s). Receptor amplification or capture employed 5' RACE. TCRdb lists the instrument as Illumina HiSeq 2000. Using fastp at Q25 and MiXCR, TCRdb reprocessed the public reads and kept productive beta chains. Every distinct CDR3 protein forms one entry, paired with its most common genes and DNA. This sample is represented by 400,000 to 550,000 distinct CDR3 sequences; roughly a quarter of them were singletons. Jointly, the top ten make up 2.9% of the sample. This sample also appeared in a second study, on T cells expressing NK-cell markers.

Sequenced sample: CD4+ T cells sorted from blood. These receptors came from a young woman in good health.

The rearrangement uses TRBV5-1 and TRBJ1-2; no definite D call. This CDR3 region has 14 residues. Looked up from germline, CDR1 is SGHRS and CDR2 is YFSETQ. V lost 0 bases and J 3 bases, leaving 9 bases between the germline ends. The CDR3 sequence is CASSLVPRDYGYTF. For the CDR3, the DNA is TGCGCCAGCAGCTTGGTTCCAAGGGACTATGGCTACACCTTC.

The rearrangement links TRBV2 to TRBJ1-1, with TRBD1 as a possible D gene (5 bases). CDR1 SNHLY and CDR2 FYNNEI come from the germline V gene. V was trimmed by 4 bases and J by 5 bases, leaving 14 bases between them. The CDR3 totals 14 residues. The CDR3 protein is CASSARGGWTEAFF. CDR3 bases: TGTGCCAGCAGTGCACGGGGGGGATGGACTGAAGCTTTCTTT.

As DNA, the CDR3 is TGTGCCAGTAGTTTAGCCAGGGGCGGCGGTTATGGCTACACCTTC. The encoded protein is CASSLARGGGYGYTF. J is TRBJ1-2 and V is TRBV19; TRBD1 might be the D (6 bases). The CDR3 spans 15 residues. V lost 5 bases to trimming and J lost 5 bases, with 18 bases between them. CDR1 LNHDA and CDR2 SQIVND come from the germline V gene (reference sequence).

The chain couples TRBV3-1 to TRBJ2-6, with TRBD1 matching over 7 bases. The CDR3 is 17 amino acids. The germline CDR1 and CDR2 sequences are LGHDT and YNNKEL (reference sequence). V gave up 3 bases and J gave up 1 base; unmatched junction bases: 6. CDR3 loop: CASSHGTALSGANVLTF. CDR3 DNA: TGTGCCAGCAGCCACGGGACAGCGTTGTCTGGGGCCAACGTCCTGACTTTC.